This TCR beta chain is from a study of T-cell reconstitution after alpha-beta-depleted transplantation in children (dated by TCRdb to 2016 to 2018). For context, the study as a whole: The study quantitatively tracked T-cell immune reconstitution after TCRalphabeta/CD19-depleted allogeneic hematopoietic cell transplantation in children using TCR repertoire profiling.

The library came from PCR. The listed sequencing device is Illumina HiSeq 2500. TCR library preparation used molecular barcoding, with unique molecular identifiers applied to normalize quantification of the TCRbeta repertoire. The raw public reads went through TCRdb reprocessing: fastp at Q25, MiXCR clone calling, in-frame beta chains kept. Each CDR3 protein appears once, grouped with its most common genes and DNA. The table for this sample lists some 280,000 distinct CDR3 sequences; 9.9% of them were counted only once. Of the sample, about 9.4% is held by the ten largest clones. This clonotype was recorded many times. Its target antigen remains unknown. Per-base qualities were not stored, and no clone one base away is much larger. The CDR3 measures 12 amino acids from cysteine to phenylalanine. Here the CDR3 DNA is all that survives: 36 bases in frame from base 1. V is shortened by 4 bases, J by 10 bases, and the region joining them spans 11 bases. Sequences LGHNA (CDR1) and YNFKEQ (CDR2) are obtained from the germline V gene.

The sequence derives from a human donor who donated a stem cell graft to a child with SCID. The input for sequencing was PBMCs from the stem cell graft donor, taken from the stem cell graft. The chain couples TRBV4-2 to TRBJ2-1; a confident D gene designation cannot be given. The DNA sequence is as follows: TGTGCCAGCAGCCCAGAGGATGGGGAGCAGTTCTTC. This sequence encodes CASSPEDGEQFF.